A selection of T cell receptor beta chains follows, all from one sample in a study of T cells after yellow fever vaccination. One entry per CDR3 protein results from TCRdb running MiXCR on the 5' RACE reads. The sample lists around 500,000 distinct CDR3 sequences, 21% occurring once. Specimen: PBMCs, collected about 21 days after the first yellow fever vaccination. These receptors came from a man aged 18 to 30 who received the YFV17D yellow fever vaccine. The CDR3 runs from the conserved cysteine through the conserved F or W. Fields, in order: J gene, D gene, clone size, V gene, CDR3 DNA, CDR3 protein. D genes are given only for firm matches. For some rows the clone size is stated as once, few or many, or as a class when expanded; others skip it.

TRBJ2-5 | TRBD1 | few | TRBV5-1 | TGCGCCAGCAGCCGGGACAGCGCCCAAGAGACCCAGTACTTC | CASSRDSAQETQYF
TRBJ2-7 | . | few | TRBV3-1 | TGTGCCAGCAGCCAATGGGACAAGACCTACGAGCAGTACTTC | CASSQWDKTYEQYF
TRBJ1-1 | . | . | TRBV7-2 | TGTGCCAGCAGCCTGGAAAGGGTTAACATGAACACTGAAGCTTTCTTT | CASSLERVNMNTEAFF
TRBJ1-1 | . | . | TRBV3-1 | TGTGCCAGCAGCCCGGACCGTCCGGCTGAAGCTTTCTTT | CASSPDRPAEAFF
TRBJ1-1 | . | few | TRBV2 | TGTGCCAGCAGGGTTTTACAGGGTCGGGAAACTGAAGCTTTCTTT | CASRVLQGRETEAFF
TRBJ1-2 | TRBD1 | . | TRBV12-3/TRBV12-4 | TGTGCCAGCAGTCCAAACCCCGGACAGGCCAGGGGCTATGGCTACACCTTC | CASSPNPGQARGYGYTF
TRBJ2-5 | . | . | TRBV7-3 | TGTGCCAGCAGCGTCTCGTACCAAGAGACCCAGTACTTC | CASSVSYQETQYF
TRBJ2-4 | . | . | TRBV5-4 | TGTGCCAGCAGACTAGACGGGGAACGGGACATTCAGTACTTC | CASRLDGERDIQYF
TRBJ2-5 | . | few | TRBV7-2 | TGTGCCAGCAGCGTGGGGCGGTCCGGAACCCAGTACTTC | CASSVGRSGTQYF
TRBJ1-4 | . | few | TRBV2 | TGTGCCAGCAGGAGGGCTAATGAAAAACTGTTTTTT | CASRRANEKLFF
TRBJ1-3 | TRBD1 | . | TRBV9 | TGTGCCAGCAGCCCAACGACAGGGTCTGGAAACACCATATATTTT | CASSPTTGSGNTIYF
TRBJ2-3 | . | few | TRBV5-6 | TGTGCCAGCAGCTTGGTTGAAGACACAGATACGCAGTATTTT | CASSLVEDTDTQYF
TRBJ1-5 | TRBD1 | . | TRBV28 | TGTGCCAGCAGTTTCGGAGGACAGGGGCCCAATCAGCCCCAGCATTTT | CASSFGGQGPNQPQHF
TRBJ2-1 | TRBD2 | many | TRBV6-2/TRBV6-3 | TGTGCCAGCAGGGGAGGGGTTGAGCAGTTCTTC | CASRGGVEQFF
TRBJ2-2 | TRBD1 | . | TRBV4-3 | TGCGCCAGCAGCCAAGGGACAGGGGAGGGCCGGGAGCTGTTTTTT | CASSQGTGEGRELFF
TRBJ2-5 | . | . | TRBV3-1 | TGTGCCAGCAGCCAAGGCTCACAGTCACAAGAGACCCAGTACTTC | CASSQGSQSQETQYF
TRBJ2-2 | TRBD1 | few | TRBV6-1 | TGTGCCAGCAGGCCAGGGACAGGGGGCTCCGGGGAGCTGTTTTTT | CASRPGTGGSGELFF
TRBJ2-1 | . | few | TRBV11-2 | TGTGCCAGCAGCTTAGACGGTCTATCCCCGCCCTACAATGAGCAGTTCTTC | CASSLDGLSPPYNEQFF
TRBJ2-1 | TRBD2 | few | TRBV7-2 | TGTGCCAGCAGCGAGGCTAGCGGGTGGGAGCAGTTCTTC | CASSEASGWEQFF
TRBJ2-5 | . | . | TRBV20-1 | TGCAGTGCTAGACCTTACACTGGACAAGAGACCCAGTACTTC | CSARPYTGQETQYF
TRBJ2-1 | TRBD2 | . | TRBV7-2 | TGTGCCAGCAGCTTAGTGGGACTAGCCGGAAATGAGCAGTTCTTC | CASSLVGLAGNEQFF
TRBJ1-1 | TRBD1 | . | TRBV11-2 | TGTGCCAGCAGCTTAGATTTTGTGACAGGGATTCCTGAAGCTTTCTTT | CASSLDFVTGIPEAFF
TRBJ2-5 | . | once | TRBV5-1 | TGCGCCAGCAGCTTGCAGGGAGAACCACAAGAGACCCAGTACTTC | CASSLQGEPQETQYF
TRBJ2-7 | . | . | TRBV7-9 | TGTGCCAGCAGCCGCAGGGACTTATACGAGCAGTACTTC | CASSRRDLYEQYF
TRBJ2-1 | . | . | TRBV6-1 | TGTGCCAGCAGTCTCAGGGAAAATGAGCAGTTCTTC | CASSLRENEQFF
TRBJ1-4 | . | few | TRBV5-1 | TGCGCCAGCAGCTTGGAACCCCGAATTAATGAAAAACTGTTTTTT | CASSLEPRINEKLFF
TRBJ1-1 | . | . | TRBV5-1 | TGCGCCAGCAGCGGGGATCTCCTGGGTGTAGCTTTCTTT | CASSGDLLGVAFF
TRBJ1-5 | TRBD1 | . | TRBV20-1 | TGCAGTGCTAGATCTAATAACAGGGGGCCCTCTAACAATCAGCCCCAGCATTTT | CSARSNNRGPSNNQPQHF
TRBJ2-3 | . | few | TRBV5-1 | TGCGCCAGCAGGACCGGAGCTTCTAGCACAGATACGCAGTATTTT | CASRTGASSTDTQYF
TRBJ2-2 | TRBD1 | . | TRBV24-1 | TGTGCCACCAGTCGACTTGGGACAGGGTTGAACACCGGGGAGCTGTTTTTT | CATSRLGTGLNTGELFF
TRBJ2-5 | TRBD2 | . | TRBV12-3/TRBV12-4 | TGTGCCAGCAGTTTGGCTAGCGGGACCACTCAAGAGACCCAGTACTTC | CASSLASGTTQETQYF
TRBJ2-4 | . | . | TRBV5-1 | TGCGCCAGCAGCTTGAATTCGTCCCTGGCCAAAAACATTCAGTACTTC | CASSLNSSLAKNIQYF
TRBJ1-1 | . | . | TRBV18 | TGTGCCAGCTCACCACCCAGCTCGGAGAGGAGTGAAGCTTTCTTT | CASSPPSSERSEAFF
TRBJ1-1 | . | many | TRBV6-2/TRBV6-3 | TGTGCCAGCAGTTACCCCCTGTTTCCGGAAGCTTTCTTT | CASSYPLFPEAFF
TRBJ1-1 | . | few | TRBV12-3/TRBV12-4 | TGTGCCAGCAGCCCCCCCGCGGACACTGAAGCTTTCTTT | CASSPPADTEAFF
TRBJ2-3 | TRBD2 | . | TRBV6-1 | TGTGCCAGCCAGCTAGCGGGGACGACAGATACGCAGTATTTT | CASQLAGTTDTQYF
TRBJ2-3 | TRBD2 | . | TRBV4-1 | TGCGCCAGCAGCCAAGATCCGAGGACTAGCGGGGGGCCCACAGATACGCAGTATTTT | CASSQDPRTSGGPTDTQYF
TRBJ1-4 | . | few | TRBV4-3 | TGCGCCAGCAGCCAAGATCGGGTCAGGCCTTCAACTAATGAAAAACTGTTTTTT | CASSQDRVRPSTNEKLFF
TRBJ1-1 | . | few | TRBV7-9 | TGTGCCAGCAGCCCCTCAGGGCTGAATGTGGGTACTGAAGCTTTCTTT | CASSPSGLNVGTEAFF
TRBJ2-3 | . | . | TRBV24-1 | TGTGCCACCAGTGATTCTGGGGACAAGGATACGCAGTATTTT | CATSDSGDKDTQYF
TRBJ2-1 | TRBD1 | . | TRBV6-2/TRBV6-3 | TGTGCCAGCAGTACGACAGGGACGCGAGAGCAGTTCTTC | CASSTTGTREQFF
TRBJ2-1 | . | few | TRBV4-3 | TGCGCCAGCAGCCAAGATGAGGGTAACAGGGTGGGTGAGCAGTTCTTC | CASSQDEGNRVGEQFF
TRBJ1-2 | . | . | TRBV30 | TGTGCCTGGAGTGTACAAGGTTATGGCTACACCTTC | CAWSVQGYGYTF
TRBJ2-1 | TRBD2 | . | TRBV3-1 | TGTGCCAGCAGCCAAGGACCCGGACTAGCTGACGATGAGCAGTTCTTC | CASSQGPGLADDEQFF
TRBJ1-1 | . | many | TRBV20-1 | TGCAGTGCCCGCCCCCCAGACACTGAAGCTTTCTTT | CSARPPDTEAFF
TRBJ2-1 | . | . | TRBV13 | TGTGCCAGCAGCTTCGGCCTCAGGGGAACTAGCAGCTATGAGCAGTTCTTC | CASSFGLRGTSSYEQFF
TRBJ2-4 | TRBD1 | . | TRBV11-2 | TGTGCCAGCAGCTTAGGCGGGACAGGGAGTGGGCTAGCCAAAAACATTCAGTACTTC | CASSLGGTGSGLAKNIQYF
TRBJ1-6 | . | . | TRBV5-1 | TGCGCCAGCAGCTCGACGCCCTATAATTCACCCCTCCACTTT | CASSSTPYNSPLHF
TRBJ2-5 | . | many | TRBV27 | TGTGCCAGCAGTTTTCAGGGGAGAGAGACCCAGTACTTC | CASSFQGRETQYF
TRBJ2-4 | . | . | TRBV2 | TGTGCCAGCAGCCCCCCGCTCGAGTGGTACATTCAGTACTTC | CASSPPLEWYIQYF
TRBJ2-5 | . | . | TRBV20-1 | TGCAGTGCCACGACAGGGAGGGAGGAGACCCAGTACTTC | CSATTGREETQYF
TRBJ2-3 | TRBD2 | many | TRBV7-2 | TGTGCCAGCAGCTTGCACCGACTAGCGGGGCAAGATACGCAGTATTTT | CASSLHRLAGQDTQYF
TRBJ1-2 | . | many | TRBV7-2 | TGTGCCAGCAGCCGACAGAATAACTATGGCTACACCTTC | CASSRQNNYGYTF
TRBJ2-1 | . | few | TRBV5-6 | TGTGCCAGCAGCCCCCCGAGCAGGGGGGCCGTCTACAATGAGCAGTTCTTC | CASSPPSRGAVYNEQFF
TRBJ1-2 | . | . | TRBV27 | TGTGCCAGTAAGGGAGAGCCATGGGGAGACTATGGCTACACCTTC | CASKGEPWGDYGYTF
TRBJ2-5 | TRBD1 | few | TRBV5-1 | TGCGCCAGCAGCTCAAAAGCCGGGACAGCTCAAGAGACCCAGTACTTC | CASSSKAGTAQETQYF
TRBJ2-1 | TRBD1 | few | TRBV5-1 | TGCGCCAGCAGACCCGACAGGGCCGATGAGCAGTTCTTC | CASRPDRADEQFF
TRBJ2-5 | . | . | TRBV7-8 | TGTGCCAGCAGCCCCGGGGGTAGGGGGGTCCAAGAGACCCAGTACTTC | CASSPGGRGVQETQYF
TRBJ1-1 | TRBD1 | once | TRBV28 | TGTGCCAGCAGTTTGTTGGGGACAGGGATGAACACTGAAGCTTTCTTT | CASSLLGTGMNTEAFF
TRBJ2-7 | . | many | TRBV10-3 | TGTGCCATCAGTGAGTCACCAGGAGCCTACGAGCAGTACTTC | CAISESPGAYEQYF